This is a list of T cell receptor beta chains from one sample in a study of technical replicates of blood from a handful of donors. Produced via immunoSEQ multiplex PCR; TCRdb's table is partial and in-frame only. The top ten hold about 0.4% of the sample, which has about 79,000 clones, about 90% seen once. Source material: T cells isolated from PBMCs. Receptor source: a human donor in good health. Some clones in this sample may be carry-over from other donors' samples. CDR3s leave out the opening cysteine and the closing phenylalanine or tryptophan. The order of the fields is J gene, CDR3 length, V gene, CDR3 protein.

TRBJ2-1	14	TRBV11-2	ASSPRLAGFQDEQF
TRBJ2-1	13	TRBV13	ASSKRQSSYNEQF
TRBJ2-2	14	TRBV7-3	ASSYLSAGGTGELF
TRBJ2-7	13	TRBV23-1	ASSHQGIKSYEQY
TRBJ2-2	13	TRBV11-2	ASSLRLTGTGELF
TRBJ2-7	11	TRBV6-6	ASSPDPRLEQY
TRBJ2-3	14	TRBV4-1	ASSPPGGRPTDTQY
TRBJ2-1	12	TRBV7-2	ASSLVQTHNEQF
TRBJ2-1	11	TRBV5-1	ASRSDTYNEQF
TRBJ2-1	12	TRBV19	ASSPAVSYNEQF
TRBJ2-5	13	TRBV7-2	ASSFGRGLQETQY
TRBJ1-6	13	TRBV5-1	ASSLGLTYNSPLH
TRBJ2-5	14	TRBV7-6	ASSSGLAGEIGTQY
TRBJ1-1	11	TRBV7-9	ASSFGENTEAF
TRBJ2-2	12	TRBV15	ATSSLGDTGELF
TRBJ1-2	14	TRBV19	ASSISYMAGIYGYT
TRBJ1-2	12	TRBV7-9	ASSRGAGIYGYT